Listed below are T cell receptor beta chains from one sample, sequenced in a study. TCRdb re-called the 5' RACE reads through MiXCR, storing one row per CDR3 protein. The sample contains about 43,000 distinct CDR3 sequences, more than 20% of which appear only once. Sample: Tregs sorted from a lymph node. These receptors were collected from a female donor with breast cancer. Both conserved end residues are part of each CDR3. Fields, in order: J gene, D gene, V gene, clone size, CDR3 DNA, CDR3 protein. A D gene is named only where the DNA matches it firmly. Only part of the rows carry a size: once, few, many, or a class if the clone is expanded.

J: TRBJ2-7; D: NA; V: TRBV4-1; size: NA; DNA: TGCGCCAGCAGCCAAGAGGTTCGAGGGCCCGGCGAGCAGTACTTC; CDR3: CASSQEVRGPGEQYF
J: TRBJ1-5; D: NA; V: TRBV7-9; size: NA; DNA: TGTGCCAGCAGCCCTCCGGGGCCGAGCAATCAGCCCCAGCATTTT; CDR3: CASSPPGPSNQPQHF
J: TRBJ1-6; D: NA; V: TRBV27; size: NA; DNA: TGTGCCAGCAGTTCTCGAGGTCCCGGCCGAGGCTCCTATAATTCACCCCTCCACTTT; CDR3: CASSSRGPGRGSYNSPLHF
J: TRBJ1-2; D: NA; V: TRBV3-1; size: NA; DNA: TGTGCCAGCAGCTATGGAACTGATGGCTACACCTTC; CDR3: CASSYGTDGYTF
J: TRBJ2-1; D: NA; V: TRBV18; size: NA; DNA: TGTGCCAGCTCACCACCTACGCGTTATAATGAGCAGTTCTTC; CDR3: CASSPPTRYNEQFF
J: TRBJ2-1; D: NA; V: TRBV5-6; size: few; DNA: TGTGCCAGCAGCTTGGCCTTATCCGGGGGCAATGAGCAGTTCTTC; CDR3: CASSLALSGGNEQFF
J: TRBJ1-5; D: TRBD1; V: TRBV28; size: NA; DNA: TGTGCCAGCACCCCGGACAGGGTGTTCGATCAGCCCCAGCATTTT; CDR3: CASTPDRVFDQPQHF
J: TRBJ2-4; D: NA; V: TRBV23-1; size: few; DNA: TGCGCCAGCAGTCAAGATCCCCCCAGGGGCAAAAACATTCAGTACTTC; CDR3: CASSQDPPRGKNIQYF
J: TRBJ2-7; D: TRBD1; V: TRBV5-1; size: NA; DNA: TGCGCCAGCACCCAGGAGGACAGGGTCTACGAGCAGTACTTC; CDR3: CASTQEDRVYEQYF
J: TRBJ2-5; D: TRBD1; V: TRBV20-1; size: few; DNA: TGCAGTGCGACGACAGGGGGCGAGACCCAGTACTTC; CDR3: CSATTGGETQYF
J: TRBJ2-1; D: NA; V: TRBV12-3/TRBV12-4; size: few; DNA: TGTGCCAGCAGTCAGGGAGTTGAGCAGTTCTTC; CDR3: CASSQGVEQFF
J: TRBJ2-1; D: NA; V: TRBV3-1; size: NA; DNA: TGTGCCAGCAGCCAAGATCCGGGAGACCCCTACAATGAGCAGTTCTTC; CDR3: CASSQDPGDPYNEQFF
J: TRBJ2-7; D: NA; V: TRBV18; size: few; DNA: TGTGCCAGCTCACTCGACAGGAGCTCCTACGAGCAGTACTTC; CDR3: CASSLDRSSYEQYF
J: TRBJ2-7; D: NA; V: TRBV12-3/TRBV12-4; size: few; DNA: TGTGCCAGCGCCGGCAGGGCCCACGAGCAGTACTTC; CDR3: CASAGRAHEQYF
J: TRBJ2-3; D: NA; V: TRBV5-4; size: many; DNA: TGTGCCAGCAGCTTGGCAGGGACGTACGGCACAGATACGCAGTATTTT; CDR3: CASSLAGTYGTDTQYF
J: TRBJ1-1; D: NA; V: TRBV12-3/TRBV12-4; size: many; DNA: TGTGCCAGCAGCAATTGGGGGGGAGAAGCTTTCTTT; CDR3: CASSNWGGEAFF
J: TRBJ2-7; D: NA; V: TRBV27; size: many; DNA: TGTGCCAGCAGTTCCCACCCCTACGAGCAGTACTTC; CDR3: CASSSHPYEQYF
J: TRBJ1-6; D: NA; V: TRBV12-3/TRBV12-4; size: NA; DNA: TGTGCCAGCAGTCCTGGGGGCGCTCTTCCCCTCCACTTT; CDR3: CASSPGGALPLHF
J: TRBJ2-1; D: NA; V: TRBV5-1; size: medium-sized; DNA: TGTGCCAGCAGTTTATCGTCCTACAATGAGCAGTTCTTC; CDR3: CASSLSSYNEQFF
J: TRBJ1-4; D: NA; V: TRBV4-1; size: NA; DNA: TGCGCCAGGAGCCATGGCCTTGGGGACGGTGAAAAACTGTTTTTT; CDR3: CARSHGLGDGEKLFF
J: TRBJ1-2; D: TRBD1; V: TRBV12-3/TRBV12-4; size: NA; DNA: TGTGCCAGCAGTTCCCGGGACAGGGGGGCCGGCTACACCTTC; CDR3: CASSSRDRGAGYTF
J: TRBJ2-7; D: NA; V: TRBV11-2; size: many; DNA: TGTGCCAGCAGCACCTGGACAGATAGCTCCTACGAGCAGTACTTC; CDR3: CASSTWTDSSYEQYF
J: TRBJ1-1; D: NA; V: TRBV4-1; size: many; DNA: TGCGCCAGCAGCCAAGACGGGATGGACACCTACATGAACACTGAAGCTTTCTTT; CDR3: CASSQDGMDTYMNTEAFF
J: TRBJ1-5; D: NA; V: TRBV12-3/TRBV12-4; size: few; DNA: TGTGCCAGCAGTCAGGTCCTCCTCGGGGATCAGCCCCAGCATTTT; CDR3: CASSQVLLGDQPQHF
J: TRBJ1-5; D: NA; V: TRBV27; size: NA; DNA: TGTGCCAGCAGTTTAAGGGGTTTGAGCAATCAGCCCCAGCATTTT; CDR3: CASSLRGLSNQPQHF
J: TRBJ2-1; D: TRBD2; V: TRBV9; size: many; DNA: TGTGCCAGCAGCCTGGGAGGGACTACTGAGCAGTTCTTC; CDR3: CASSLGGTTEQFF
J: TRBJ2-1; D: TRBD2; V: TRBV7-9; size: NA; DNA: TGTGCCAGCAGCTTTGGGACTAGCGGGATTGAGCAGTTCTTC; CDR3: CASSFGTSGIEQFF
J: TRBJ2-2; D: NA; V: TRBV7-9; size: many; DNA: TGTGCCAGCAGCCCTCCTGTGGGGCCCGGGGAGCTGTTTTTT; CDR3: CASSPPVGPGELFF
J: TRBJ1-2; D: NA; V: TRBV6-5; size: NA; DNA: TGTGCCAGCAGTTACTCGTGGGGTTCTAAGCGAGGCTACACCTTC; CDR3: CASSYSWGSKRGYTF
J: TRBJ2-5; D: NA; V: TRBV2; size: NA; DNA: TGTGCCAGCAGTGTTTACAGGGATGAGACCCAGTACTTC; CDR3: CASSVYRDETQYF
J: TRBJ2-1; D: NA; V: TRBV7-9; size: NA; DNA: TGTGCCAGTCGCGGGTTCTACAATGAGCAGTTCTTC; CDR3: CASRGFYNEQFF
J: TRBJ2-1; D: TRBD2; V: TRBV7-2; size: NA; DNA: TGTGCCAGCAGACGGCGGGAGTTGAGCAGAGAGCAGTTCTTC; CDR3: CASRRRELSREQFF
J: TRBJ2-5; D: NA; V: TRBV20-1; size: NA; DNA: TGCAGTGCGACACCCGACAGACCGTACCAAGAGACCCAGTACTTC; CDR3: CSATPDRPYQETQYF
J: TRBJ1-1; D: NA; V: TRBV6-1; size: many; DNA: TGTGCCAGCAGTCAACCGGGACGTGAAGCTTTCTTT; CDR3: CASSQPGREAFF
J: TRBJ1-6; D: TRBD1; V: TRBV9; size: few; DNA: TGTGCCAGCAGCGTAGGGGACAGGGATTCACCCCTCCACTTT; CDR3: CASSVGDRDSPLHF
J: TRBJ2-7; D: TRBD1; V: TRBV6-6; size: NA; DNA: TGTGCCAGCAGTTACTCTTCCGGGACAGGGGGCACTCGTCTCTACGAGCAGTACTTC; CDR3: CASSYSSGTGGTRLYEQYF